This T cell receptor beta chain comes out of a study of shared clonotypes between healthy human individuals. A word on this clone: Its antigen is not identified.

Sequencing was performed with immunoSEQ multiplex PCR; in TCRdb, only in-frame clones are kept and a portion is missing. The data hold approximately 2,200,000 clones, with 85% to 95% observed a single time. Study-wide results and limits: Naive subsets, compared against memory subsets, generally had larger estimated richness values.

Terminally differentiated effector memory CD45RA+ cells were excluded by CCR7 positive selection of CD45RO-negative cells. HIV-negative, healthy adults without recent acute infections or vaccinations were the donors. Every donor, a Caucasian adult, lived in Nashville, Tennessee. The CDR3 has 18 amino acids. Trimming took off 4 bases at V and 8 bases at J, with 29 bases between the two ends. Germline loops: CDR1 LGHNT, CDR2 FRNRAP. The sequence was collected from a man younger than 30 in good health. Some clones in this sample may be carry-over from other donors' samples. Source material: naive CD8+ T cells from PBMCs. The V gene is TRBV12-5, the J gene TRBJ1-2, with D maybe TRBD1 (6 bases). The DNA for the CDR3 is TGTGCTAGTGGTTCGCATGGCCCAAGTGGACAGCCCCACGAAGGCTACACCTTC. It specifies CASGSHGPSGQPHEGYTF.